This T cell receptor (beta chain) emerged from a study of shared clonotypes between healthy human individuals. This table comes from immunoSEQ multiplex PCR, and its TCRdb copy is limited to in-frame clones, with some not included. The sample lists nearly 1 million clones, 70% to 85% occurring once. Findings and caveats of the study: The study found lower generation probabilities in non-shared clonotypes than in those shared by all four donors.

The CDR3 loop spans 14 amino acids. CDR1 SGHAT and CDR2 FQNNGV come from the germline V gene. The ends were cut back, 5 bases at V and 8 bases at J, with 15 bases in the middle. Concerning this clone itself: Antigen: not known.

The clonotype comes from a man between 18 and 29 years old in good health. This sequence joins TRBV11-2 and TRBJ1-4; the D is unclear. Sequencing was performed on memory CD4+ T cells sorted from blood. As for subset: CD45RA-negative fraction. The CDR3 is CASSPEQVREKLFF. CDR3 coding DNA: TGTGCCAGCAGCCCTGAGCAAGTAAGGGAAAAACTGTTTTTT.